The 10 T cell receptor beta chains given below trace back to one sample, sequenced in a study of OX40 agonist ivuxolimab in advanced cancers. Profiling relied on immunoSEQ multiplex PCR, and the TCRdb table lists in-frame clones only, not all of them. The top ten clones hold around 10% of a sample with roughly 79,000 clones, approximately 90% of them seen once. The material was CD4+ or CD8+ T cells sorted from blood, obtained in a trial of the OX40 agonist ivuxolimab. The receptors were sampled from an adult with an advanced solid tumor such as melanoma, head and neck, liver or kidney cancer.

CDR3 nucleotide sequence: TGTGCCAGCAGTTTCCGGGGGGGCCCAGGAAACACCATATATTTT. This gives the protein CASSFRGGPGNTIYF. The chain combines TRBV28 with TRBJ1-3, with D tentatively TRBD1 (6 bases). CDR1 is MDHEN, CDR2 SYDVKM, per germline. Trimming shortened V by 3 bases and J by 4 bases, and 13 bases separated the two germline ends. The CDR3 totals 15 residues.

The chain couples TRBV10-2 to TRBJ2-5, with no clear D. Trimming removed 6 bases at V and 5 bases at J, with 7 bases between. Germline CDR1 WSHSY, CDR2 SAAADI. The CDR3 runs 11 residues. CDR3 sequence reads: CASRAGETQYF. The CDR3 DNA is TGCGCCAGCAGGGCTGGGGAGACCCAGTACTTC.

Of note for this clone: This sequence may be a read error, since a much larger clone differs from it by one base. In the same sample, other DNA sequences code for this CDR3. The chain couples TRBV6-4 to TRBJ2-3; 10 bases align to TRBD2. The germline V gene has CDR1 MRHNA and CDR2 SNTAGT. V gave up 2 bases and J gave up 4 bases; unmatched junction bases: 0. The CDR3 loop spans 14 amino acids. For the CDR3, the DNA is TGTGCCAGCAGTGACAGCGGGGGGGCAGATACGCAGTATTTT. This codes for CASSDSGGADTQYF.

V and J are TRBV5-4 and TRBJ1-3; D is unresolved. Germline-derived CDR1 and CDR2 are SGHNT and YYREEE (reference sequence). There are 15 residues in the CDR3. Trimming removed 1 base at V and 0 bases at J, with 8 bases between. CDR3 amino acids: CASSLRGSSGNTIYF. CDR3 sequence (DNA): TGTGCCAGCAGCTTGAGAGGATCCTCTGGAAACACCATATATTTT.

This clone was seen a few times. The CDR3 nucleotides are TGTGCCAGCAGTGCCGGGACACTAGACACTGAAGCTTTCTTT. Its protein product is CASSAGTLDTEAFF. The rearrangement joins TRBV9 to TRBJ1-1; D is perhaps TRBD1 (6 bases). Per the germline V gene, CDR1 is SGDLS and CDR2 is YYNGEE. There are 14 residues in the CDR3. The V gene lost 5 bases and the J gene lost 3 bases, with 14 bases spanning the gap.

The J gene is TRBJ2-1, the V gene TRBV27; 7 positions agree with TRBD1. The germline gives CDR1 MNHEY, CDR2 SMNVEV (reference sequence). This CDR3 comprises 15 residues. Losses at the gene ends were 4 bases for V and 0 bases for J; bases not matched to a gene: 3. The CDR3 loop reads CASSYGTASYNEQFF. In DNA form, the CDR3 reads TGTGCCAGCAGTTACGGGACAGCCTCCTACAATGAGCAGTTCTTC.

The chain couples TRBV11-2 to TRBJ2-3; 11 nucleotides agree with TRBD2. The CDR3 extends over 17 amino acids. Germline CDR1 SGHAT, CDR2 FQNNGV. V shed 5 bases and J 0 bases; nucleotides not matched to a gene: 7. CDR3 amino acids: CASSVTSGTASTDTQYF. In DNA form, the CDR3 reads TGTGCCAGCAGCGTGACTAGCGGGACCGCTAGCACAGATACGCAGTATTTT. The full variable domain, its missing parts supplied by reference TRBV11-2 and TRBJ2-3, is EAGVAQSPRYKIIEKRQSVAFWCNPISGHATLYWYQQILGQGPKLLIQFQNNGVVDDSQLPKDRFSAERLKGVDSTLKIQPAKLEDSAVYLCASSVTSGTASTDTQYFGPGTRLTVL.

CDR3 in amino acids: CSVDIGQGVQYGYTF. CDR3 DNA: TGCAGCGTTGATATTGGACAGGGAGTTCAGTATGGCTACACCTTC. This rearrangement joins TRBV29-1 to TRBJ1-2, with 8 bases aligning to TRBD1. The V gene end was trimmed by 3 bases and the J gene end by 5 bases; junction bases not matched to a gene: 11. Germline V lookup: CDR1 SQVTM, CDR2 ANQGSEA. The CDR3 extends over 15 amino acids.

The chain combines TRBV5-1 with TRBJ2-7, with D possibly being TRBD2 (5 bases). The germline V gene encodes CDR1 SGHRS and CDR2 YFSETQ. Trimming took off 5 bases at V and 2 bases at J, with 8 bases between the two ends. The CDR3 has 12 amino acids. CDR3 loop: CASRKRAYEQYF. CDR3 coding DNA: TGCGCCAGCAGAAAGAGGGCCTACGAGCAGTACTTC.

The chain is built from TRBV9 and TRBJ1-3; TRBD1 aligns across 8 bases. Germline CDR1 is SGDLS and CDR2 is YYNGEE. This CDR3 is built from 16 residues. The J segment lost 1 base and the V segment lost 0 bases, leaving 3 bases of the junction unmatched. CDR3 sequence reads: CASSVERTGSGNTIYF. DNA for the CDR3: TGTGCCAGCAGCGTAGAGAGGACAGGGTCTGGAAACACCATATATTTT.